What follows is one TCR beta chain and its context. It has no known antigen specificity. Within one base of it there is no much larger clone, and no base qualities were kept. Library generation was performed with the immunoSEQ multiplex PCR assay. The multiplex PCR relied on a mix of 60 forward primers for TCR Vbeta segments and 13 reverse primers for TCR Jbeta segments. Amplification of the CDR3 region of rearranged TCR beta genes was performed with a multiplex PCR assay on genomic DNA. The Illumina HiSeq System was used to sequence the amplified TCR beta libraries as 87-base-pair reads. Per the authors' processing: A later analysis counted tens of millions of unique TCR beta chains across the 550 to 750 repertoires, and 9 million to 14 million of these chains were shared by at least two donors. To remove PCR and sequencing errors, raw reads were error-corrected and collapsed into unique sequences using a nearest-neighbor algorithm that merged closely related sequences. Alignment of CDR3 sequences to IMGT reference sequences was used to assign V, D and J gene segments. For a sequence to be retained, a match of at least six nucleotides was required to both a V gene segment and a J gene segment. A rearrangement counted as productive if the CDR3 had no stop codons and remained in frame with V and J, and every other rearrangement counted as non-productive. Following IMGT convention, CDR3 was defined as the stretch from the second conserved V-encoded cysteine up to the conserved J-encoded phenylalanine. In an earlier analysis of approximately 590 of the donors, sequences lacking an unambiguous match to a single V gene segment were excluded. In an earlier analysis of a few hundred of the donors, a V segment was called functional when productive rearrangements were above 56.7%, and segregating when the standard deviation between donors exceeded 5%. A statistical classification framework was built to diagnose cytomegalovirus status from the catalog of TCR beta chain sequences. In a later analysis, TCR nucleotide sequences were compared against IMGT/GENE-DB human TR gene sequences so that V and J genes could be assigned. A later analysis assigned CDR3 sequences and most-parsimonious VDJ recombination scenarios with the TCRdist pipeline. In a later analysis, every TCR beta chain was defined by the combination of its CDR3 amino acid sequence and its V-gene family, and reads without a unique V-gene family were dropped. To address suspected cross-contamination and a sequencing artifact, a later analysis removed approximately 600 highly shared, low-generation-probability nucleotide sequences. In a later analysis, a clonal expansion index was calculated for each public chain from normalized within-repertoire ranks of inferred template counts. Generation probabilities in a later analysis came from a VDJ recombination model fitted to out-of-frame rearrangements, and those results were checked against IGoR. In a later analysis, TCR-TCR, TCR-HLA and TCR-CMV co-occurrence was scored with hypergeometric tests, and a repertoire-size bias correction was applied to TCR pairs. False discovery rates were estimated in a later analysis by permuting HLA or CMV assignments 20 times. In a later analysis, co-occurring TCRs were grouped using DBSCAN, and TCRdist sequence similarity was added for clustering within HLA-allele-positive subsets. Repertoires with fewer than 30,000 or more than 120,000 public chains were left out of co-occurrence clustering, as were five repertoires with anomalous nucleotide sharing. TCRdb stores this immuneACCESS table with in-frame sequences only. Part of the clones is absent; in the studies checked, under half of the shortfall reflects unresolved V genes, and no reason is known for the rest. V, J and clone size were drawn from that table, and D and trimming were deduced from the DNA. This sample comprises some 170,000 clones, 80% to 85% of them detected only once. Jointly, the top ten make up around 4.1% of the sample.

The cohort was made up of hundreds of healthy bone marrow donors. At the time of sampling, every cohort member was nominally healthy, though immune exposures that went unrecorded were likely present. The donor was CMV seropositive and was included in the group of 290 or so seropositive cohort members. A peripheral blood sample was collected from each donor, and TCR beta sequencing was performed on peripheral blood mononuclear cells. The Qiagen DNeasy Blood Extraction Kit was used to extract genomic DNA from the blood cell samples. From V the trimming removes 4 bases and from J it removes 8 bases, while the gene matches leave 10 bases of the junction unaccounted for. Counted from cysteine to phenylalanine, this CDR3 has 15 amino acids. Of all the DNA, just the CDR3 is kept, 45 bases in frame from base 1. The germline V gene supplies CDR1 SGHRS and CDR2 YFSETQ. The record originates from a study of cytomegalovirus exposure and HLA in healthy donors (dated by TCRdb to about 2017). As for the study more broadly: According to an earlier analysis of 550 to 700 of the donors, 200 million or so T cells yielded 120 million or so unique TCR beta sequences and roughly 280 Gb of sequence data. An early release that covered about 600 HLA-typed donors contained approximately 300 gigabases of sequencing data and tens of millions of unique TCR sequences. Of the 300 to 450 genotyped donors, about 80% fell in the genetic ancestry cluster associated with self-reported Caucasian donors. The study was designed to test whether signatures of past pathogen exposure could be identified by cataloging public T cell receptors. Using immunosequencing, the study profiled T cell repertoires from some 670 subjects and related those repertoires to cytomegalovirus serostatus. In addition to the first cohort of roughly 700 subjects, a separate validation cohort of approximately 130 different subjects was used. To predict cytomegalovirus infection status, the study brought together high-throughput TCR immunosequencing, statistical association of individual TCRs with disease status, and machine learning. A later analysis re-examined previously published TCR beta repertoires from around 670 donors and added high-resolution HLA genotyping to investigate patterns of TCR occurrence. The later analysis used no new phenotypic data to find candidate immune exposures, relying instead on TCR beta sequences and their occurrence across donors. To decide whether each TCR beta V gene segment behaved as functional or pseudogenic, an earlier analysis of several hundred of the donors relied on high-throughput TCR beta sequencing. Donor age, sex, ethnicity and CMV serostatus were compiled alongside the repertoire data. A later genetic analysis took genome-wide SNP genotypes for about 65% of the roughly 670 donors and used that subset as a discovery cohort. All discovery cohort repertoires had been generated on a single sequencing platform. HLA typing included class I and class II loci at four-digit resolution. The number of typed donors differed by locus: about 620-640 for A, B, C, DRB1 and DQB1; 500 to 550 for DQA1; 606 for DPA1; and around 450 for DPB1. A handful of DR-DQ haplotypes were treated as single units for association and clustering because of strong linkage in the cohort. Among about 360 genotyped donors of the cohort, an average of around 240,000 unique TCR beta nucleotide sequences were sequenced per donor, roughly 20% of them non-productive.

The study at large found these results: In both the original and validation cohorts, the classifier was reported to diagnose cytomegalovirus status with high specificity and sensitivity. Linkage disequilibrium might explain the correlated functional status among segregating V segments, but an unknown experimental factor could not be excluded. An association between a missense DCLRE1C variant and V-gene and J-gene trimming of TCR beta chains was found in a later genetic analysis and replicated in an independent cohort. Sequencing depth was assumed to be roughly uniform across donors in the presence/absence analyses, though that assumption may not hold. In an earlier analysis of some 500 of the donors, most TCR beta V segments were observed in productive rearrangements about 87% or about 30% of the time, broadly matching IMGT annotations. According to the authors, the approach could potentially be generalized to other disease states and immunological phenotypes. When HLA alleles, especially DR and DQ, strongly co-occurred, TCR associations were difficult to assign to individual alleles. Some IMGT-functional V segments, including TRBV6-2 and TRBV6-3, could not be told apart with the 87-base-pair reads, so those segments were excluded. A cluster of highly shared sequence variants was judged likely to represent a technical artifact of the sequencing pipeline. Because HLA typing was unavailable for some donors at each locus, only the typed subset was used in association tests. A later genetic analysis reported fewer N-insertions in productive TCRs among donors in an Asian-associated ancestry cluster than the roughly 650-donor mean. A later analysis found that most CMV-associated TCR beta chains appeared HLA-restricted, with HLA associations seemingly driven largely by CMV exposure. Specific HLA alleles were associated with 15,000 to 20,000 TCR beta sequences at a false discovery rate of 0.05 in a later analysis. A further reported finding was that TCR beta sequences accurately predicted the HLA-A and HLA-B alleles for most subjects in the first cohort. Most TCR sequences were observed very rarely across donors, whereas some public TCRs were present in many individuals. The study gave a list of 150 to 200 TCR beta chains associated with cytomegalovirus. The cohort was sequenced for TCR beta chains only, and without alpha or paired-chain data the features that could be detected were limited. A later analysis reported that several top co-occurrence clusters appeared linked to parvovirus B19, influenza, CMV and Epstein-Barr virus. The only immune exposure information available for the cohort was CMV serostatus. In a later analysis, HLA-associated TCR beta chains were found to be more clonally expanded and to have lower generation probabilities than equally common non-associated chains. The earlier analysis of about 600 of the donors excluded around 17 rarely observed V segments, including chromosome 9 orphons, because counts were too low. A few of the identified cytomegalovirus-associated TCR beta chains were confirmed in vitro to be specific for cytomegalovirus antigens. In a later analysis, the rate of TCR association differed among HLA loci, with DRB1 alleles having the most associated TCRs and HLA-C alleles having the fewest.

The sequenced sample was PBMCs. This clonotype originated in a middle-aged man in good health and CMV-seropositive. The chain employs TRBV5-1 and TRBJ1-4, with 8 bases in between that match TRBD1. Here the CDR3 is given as CASSDSTGAGEKLFF. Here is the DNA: TGCGCCAGCAGCGATTCGACAGGGGCAGGGGAAAAACTGTTTTTT.